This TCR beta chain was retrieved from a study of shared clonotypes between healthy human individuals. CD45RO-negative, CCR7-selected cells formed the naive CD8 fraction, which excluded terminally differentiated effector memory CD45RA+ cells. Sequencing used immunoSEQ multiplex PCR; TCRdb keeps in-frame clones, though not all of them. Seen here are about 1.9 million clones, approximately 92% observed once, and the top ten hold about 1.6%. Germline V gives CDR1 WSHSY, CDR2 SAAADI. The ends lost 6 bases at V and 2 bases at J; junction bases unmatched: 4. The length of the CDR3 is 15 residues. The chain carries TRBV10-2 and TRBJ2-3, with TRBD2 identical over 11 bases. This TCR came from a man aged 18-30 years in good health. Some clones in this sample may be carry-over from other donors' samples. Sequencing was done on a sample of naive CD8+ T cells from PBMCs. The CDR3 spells CASSPGLADTDTQYF. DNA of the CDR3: TGCGCCAGCAGCCCGGGACTAGCGGACACAGATACGCAGTATTTT.